What follows is one T cell receptor beta chain and its context. Its antigen remains unidentified. Researchers reported that TCR beta cDNA libraries carried unique molecular identifiers. T cells numbering about 0.85 to 10 million yielded roughly 0.5 million cDNA molecules. MiXCR was run by TCRdb on the PCR reads, yielding one entry per CDR3 protein. The table lists about 260,000 distinct CDR3 sequences, 35% to 40% of them singletons, with around 4.8% in the top ten. The data derive from a study of post-analysis software for immune sequencing data. Study overall: Secondary progressive, relapsing-remitting and progressive-relapsing multiple sclerosis were among the included disease courses.

V lost 6 bases, J lost 4 bases, and 11 bases lay in between. The CDR3 totals 13 residues. Germline V gives CDR1 LGHDT, CDR2 YNNKEL (reference sequence). The study's findings and limits: A handful of TRBV segments (TRBV5-6, TRBV5-1 and TRBV20-1 among them) occurred more frequently in patients than in controls. Significantly lower normalized Chao1 diversity was found in patients with multiple sclerosis relative to controls. Batch-mates among the samples co-clustered strongly by F measure.

The chain is built from TRBV3-1 and TRBJ2-3; D possibly corresponds to TRBD2 (5 bases). Sequenced: blood. The TCR was taken from a girl aged 5-17 years with multiple sclerosis. The CDR3 loop reads CASRTGVSDTQYF. The CDR3 DNA reads TGTGCCAGCAGGACCGGGGTTTCAGATACGCAGTATTTT.